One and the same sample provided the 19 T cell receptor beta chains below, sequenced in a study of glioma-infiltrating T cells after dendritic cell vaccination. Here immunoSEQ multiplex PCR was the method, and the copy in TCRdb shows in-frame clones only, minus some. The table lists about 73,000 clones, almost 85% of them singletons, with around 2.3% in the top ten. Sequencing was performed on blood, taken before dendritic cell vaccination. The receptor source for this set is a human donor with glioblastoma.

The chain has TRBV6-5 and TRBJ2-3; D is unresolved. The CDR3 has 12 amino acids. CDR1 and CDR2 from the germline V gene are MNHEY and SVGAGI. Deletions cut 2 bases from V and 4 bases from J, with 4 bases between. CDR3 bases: TGTGCCAGCAGTTACGGGCCAGATACGCAGTATTTT. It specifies CASSYGPDTQYF.

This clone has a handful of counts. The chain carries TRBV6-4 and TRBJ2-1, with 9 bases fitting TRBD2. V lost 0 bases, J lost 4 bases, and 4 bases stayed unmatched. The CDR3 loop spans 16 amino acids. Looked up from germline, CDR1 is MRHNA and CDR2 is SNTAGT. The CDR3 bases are TGTGCCAGCAGTGACTCTCTAGCGGGGTTTTACAATGAGCAGTTCTTC. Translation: CASSDSLAGFYNEQFF.

CDR3 DNA: TGCGCCAGCAGCCAAGATTGGGAGGGCGCCACCGGGGAGCTGTTTTTT. It is translated as CASSQDWEGATGELFF. This chain joins TRBV4-1 and TRBJ2-2, with 7 bases aligning to TRBD2. J gave up 4 bases and V 0 bases, and 5 bases lay outside the gene matches. The CDR3 is 16 residues long. Germline V gene sequence: CDR1 MGHRA, CDR2 YSYEKL.

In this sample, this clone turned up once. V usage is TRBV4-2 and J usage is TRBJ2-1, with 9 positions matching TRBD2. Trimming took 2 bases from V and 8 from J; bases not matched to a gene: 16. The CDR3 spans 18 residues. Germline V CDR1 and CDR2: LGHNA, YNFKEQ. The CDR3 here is CASSQKTHPGLAAYEQFF. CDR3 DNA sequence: TGTGCCAGCAGCCAAAAAACACATCCGGGACTAGCTGCGTATGAGCAGTTCTTC.

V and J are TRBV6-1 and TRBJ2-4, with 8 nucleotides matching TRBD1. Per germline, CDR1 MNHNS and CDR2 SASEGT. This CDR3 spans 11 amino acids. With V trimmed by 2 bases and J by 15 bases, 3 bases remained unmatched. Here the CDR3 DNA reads TGTGCCAGCAGTGAAACCGGGACAGGGTACTTC. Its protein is CASSETGTGYF.

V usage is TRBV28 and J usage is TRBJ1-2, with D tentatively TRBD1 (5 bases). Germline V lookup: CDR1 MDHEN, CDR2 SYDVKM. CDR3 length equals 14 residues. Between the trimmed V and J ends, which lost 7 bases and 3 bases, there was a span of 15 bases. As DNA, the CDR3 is TGTGCCAGCATTAAAACCAGGGTGCACTATGGCTACACCTTC. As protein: CASIKTRVHYGYTF.

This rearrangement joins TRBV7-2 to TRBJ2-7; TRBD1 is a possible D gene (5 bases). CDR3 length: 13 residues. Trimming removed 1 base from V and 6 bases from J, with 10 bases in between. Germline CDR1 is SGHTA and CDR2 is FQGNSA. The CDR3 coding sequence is TGTGCCAGCAGCTTAGTTAGCAGGGTCGAGCAGTACGTC. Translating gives CASSLVSRVEQYV.

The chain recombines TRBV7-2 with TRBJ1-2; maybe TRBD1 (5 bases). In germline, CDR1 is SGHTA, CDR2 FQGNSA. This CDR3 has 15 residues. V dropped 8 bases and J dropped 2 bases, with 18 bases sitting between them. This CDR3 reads CASASSRGMNYGYTF. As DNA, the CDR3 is TGTGCCAGCGCCTCTTCAAGGGGAATGAACTATGGCTACACCTTC.

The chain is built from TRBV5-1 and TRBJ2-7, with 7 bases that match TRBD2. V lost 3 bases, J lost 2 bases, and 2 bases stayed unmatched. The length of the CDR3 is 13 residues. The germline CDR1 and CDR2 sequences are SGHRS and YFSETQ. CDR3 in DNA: TGCGCCAGCAGCTGGGGGGGAACCTACGAGCAGTACTTC. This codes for CASSWGGTYEQYF.

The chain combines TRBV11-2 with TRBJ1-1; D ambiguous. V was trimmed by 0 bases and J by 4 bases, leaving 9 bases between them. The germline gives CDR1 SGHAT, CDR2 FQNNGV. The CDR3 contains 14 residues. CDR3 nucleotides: TGTGCCAGCAGCTTAGATCTGAGAAGCACTGAAGCTTTCTTT. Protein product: CASSLDLRSTEAFF. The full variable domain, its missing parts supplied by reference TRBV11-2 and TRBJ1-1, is EAGVAQSPRYKIIEKRQSVAFWCNPISGHATLYWYQQILGQGPKLLIQFQNNGVVDDSQLPKDRFSAERLKGVDSTLKIQPAKLEDSAVYLCASSLDLRSTEAFFGQGTRLTVV.

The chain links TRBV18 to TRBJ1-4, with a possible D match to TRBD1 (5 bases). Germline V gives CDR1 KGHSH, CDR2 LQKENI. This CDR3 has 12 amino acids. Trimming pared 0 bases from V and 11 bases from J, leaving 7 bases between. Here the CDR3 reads CASSPPEGKLFF. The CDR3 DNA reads TGTGCCAGCTCACCACCGGAGGGGAAACTGTTTTTT.

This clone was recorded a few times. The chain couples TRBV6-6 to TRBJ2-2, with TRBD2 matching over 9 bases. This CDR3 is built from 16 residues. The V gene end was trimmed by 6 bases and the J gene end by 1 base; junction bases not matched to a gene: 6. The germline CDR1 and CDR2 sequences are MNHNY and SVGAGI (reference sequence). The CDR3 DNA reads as TGTGCCAGCAGCCTCGAAGCGGGGGGGAACACCGGGGAGCTGTTTTTT. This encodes CASSLEAGGNTGELFF.

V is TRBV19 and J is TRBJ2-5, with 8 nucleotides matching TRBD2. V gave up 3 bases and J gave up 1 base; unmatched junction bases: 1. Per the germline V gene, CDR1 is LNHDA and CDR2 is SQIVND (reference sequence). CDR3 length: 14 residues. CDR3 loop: CASSIRGGQETQYF. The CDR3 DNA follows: TGTGCCAGTAGTATCCGGGGGGGCCAAGAGACCCAGTACTTC.

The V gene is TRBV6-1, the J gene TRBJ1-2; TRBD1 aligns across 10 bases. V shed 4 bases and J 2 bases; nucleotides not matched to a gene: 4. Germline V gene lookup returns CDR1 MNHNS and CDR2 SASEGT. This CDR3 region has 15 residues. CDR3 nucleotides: TGTGCCAGCAGTGTGACAGGGGGCACAAACTATGGCTACACCTTC. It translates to CASSVTGGTNYGYTF.

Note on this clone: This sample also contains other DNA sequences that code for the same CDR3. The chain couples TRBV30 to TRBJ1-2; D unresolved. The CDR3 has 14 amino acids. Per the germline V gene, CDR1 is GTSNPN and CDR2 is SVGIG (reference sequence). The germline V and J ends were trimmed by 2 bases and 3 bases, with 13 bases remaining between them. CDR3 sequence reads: CAWSRIEGDYGYTF. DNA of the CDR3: TGTGCCTGGAGTAGGATAGAGGGAGACTATGGCTACACCTTC.

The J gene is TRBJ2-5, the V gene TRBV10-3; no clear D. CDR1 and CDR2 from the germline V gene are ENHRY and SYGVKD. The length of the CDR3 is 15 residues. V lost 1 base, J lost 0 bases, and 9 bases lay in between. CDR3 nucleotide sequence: TGTGCCATCAGTGAGTTACAACCGTACCAAGAGACCCAGTACTTC. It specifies CAISELQPYQETQYF.

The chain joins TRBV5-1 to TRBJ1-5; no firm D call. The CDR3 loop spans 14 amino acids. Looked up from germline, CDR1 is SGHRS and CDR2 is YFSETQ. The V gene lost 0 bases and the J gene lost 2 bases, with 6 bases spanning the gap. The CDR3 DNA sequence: TGCGCCAGCAGCTTGGATGGGCGCAATCAGCCCCAGCATTTT. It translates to CASSLDGRNQPQHF.

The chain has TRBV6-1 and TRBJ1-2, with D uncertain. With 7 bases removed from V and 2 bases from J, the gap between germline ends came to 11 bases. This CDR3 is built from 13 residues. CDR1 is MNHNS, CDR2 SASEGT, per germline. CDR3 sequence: CASIQAGNYGYTF. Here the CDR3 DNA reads TGTGCCAGCATCCAGGCAGGCAACTATGGCTACACCTTC.

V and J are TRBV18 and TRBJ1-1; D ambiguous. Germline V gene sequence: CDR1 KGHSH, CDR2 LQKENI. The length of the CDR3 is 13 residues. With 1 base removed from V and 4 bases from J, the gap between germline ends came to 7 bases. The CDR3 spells CASSPQEGTEAFF. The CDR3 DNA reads TGTGCCAGCTCACCACAGGAGGGCACTGAAGCTTTCTTT. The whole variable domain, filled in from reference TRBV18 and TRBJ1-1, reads NAGVMQNPRHLVRRRGQEARLRCSPMKGHSHVYWYRQLPEEGLKFMVYLQKENIIDESGMPKERFSAEFPKEGPSILRIQQVVRGDSAAYFCASSPQEGTEAFFGQGTRLTVV.